This T cell receptor beta chain was sequenced in a study of beta chain features in type 1 diabetes. In its sample, this clone was seen a few times. What it recognizes is unknown. The CDR3 is 15 amino acids. The V and J ends lost 3 bases and 5 bases respectively, with 13 bases between them. Looked up from germline, CDR1 is MGHDK and CDR2 is SYGVNS. Reverse transcribing all isolated RNA meant expressed TCRB transcripts were sequenced. Libraries were prepared by immunoSEQ multiplex PCR; TCRdb keeps only in-frame clonotypes and omits some of them. The sample contains roughly 400,000 clones, 8% to 10% of which appear only once. Points from the study as a whole: HLA influence on TCRB rearrangement stayed unresolved here. In every one of the four CD4+ subsets, TCRB CDR3s were moderately but significantly shorter in Type 1 diabetes patients.

The sequence came from a man younger than 40 with type 1 diabetes. Sequences were obtained from central memory CD4+ T cells from blood. The rearrangement joins TRBV25-1 to TRBJ1-4; D is ambiguous. CDR3 loop: CASSDLRRPNEKLFF. CDR3 nucleotides: TGTGCCAGCAGTGATCTTAGGCGGCCAAATGAAAAACTGTTTTTT.